The entry below describes one T cell receptor beta chain. Its antigen is as yet unknown. The PCR ran on 60 Vbeta and 13 Jbeta primers. This table comes from immunoSEQ multiplex PCR, and its TCRdb copy is limited to in-frame clones, with some not included. The sample totals roughly 55,000 clones; its top ten clones hold approximately 11%. Trimming pared 0 bases from V and 0 bases from J, leaving 15 bases between. Germline V gene sequence: CDR1 LNHDA, CDR2 SQIVND (reference sequence). This CDR3 region has 18 residues. The sample comes from a study of cytomegalovirus exposure and HLA in healthy donors. Study conclusions and caveats: About 87% or about 30% of the time was how often most TCR beta V segments were productive, according to an earlier analysis.

This chain connects TRBV19 to TRBJ2-4; D unresolved. The clonotype originates from a woman between 45 and 60 years old in good health and CMV-seropositive. Sequenced: PBMCs. CDR3 nucleotide sequence: TGTGCCAGTAGTATAGAACCGTCAGGAATTATAGCCAAAAACATTCAGTACTTC. The encoded protein is CASSIEPSGIIAKNIQYF.